These 32 T cell receptor beta chains came from one sample sequenced in a study of somatic mutations in cytotoxic T cells in rheumatoid arthritis. Method: immunoSEQ multiplex PCR; TCRdb's copy keeps in-frame clones and lacks some. The sample lists about 19,000 clones; around 86% were seen once. The specimen was CD8+ T cells sorted from blood. Source of these receptors: an adult with rheumatoid arthritis.

This chain links TRBV25-1 with TRBJ2-2; perhaps TRBD2 as D (5 bases). Per germline, CDR1 MGHDK and CDR2 SYGVNS. V lost 1 base, J lost 1 base, and 7 bases lay in between. The CDR3 spans 15 residues. CDR3 protein: CASSEWAGNTGELFF. The CDR3 DNA sequence: TGTGCCAGCAGTGAATGGGCGGGGAACACCGGGGAGCTGTTTTTT.

V usage is TRBV11-2 and J usage is TRBJ2-7, with 10 bases aligning to TRBD2. The ends lost 1 base at V and 4 bases at J; junction bases unmatched: 7. The V gene's germline CDR1 is SGHAT and CDR2 FQNNGV. This CDR3 region has 16 residues. CDR3 bases: TGTGCCAGCAGCTTAGTACTAGCGGGAAGGTCATACGAGCAGTACTTC. The encoded protein is CASSLVLAGRSYEQYF.

The genes are TRBV4-1 and TRBJ2-5; D is undetermined. The germline V and J ends were trimmed by 0 bases and 5 bases, with 4 bases remaining between them. The CDR3 spans 12 residues. Germline V lookup: CDR1 MGHRA, CDR2 YSYEKL. This CDR3 is CASSQDRETQYF. The CDR3 DNA is TGCGCCAGCAGCCAAGATCGGGAGACCCAGTACTTC.

This clone was observed once. The chain has TRBV7-8 and TRBJ2-2; possible D gene TRBD1, 5 bases. The germline V and J ends were trimmed by 5 bases and 3 bases, with 7 bases remaining between them. Germline-derived CDR1 and CDR2 are SGHVS and FQNEAQ. This CDR3 spans 13 amino acids. CDR3 sequence reads: CASSQGYTGELFF. DNA of the CDR3: TGTGCCAGCAGCCAGGGTTACACCGGGGAGCTGTTTTTT.

This clone was observed a handful of times. Other DNA sequences within the sample encode an identical CDR3. The chain links TRBV7-9 to TRBJ2-1; TRBD1 aligns across 8 bases. The CDR3 contains 15 residues. J was trimmed by 2 bases and V by 5 bases; bases with no gene match: 5. CDR1 is SEHNR and CDR2 is FQNEAQ in the germline V gene (reference sequence). The chain's CDR3 is CASSRGTGAYNEQFF. The CDR3 coding sequence is TGTGCCAGCAGCCGCGGGACAGGCGCCTACAATGAGCAGTTCTTC.

This chain joins TRBV7-2 and TRBJ2-5; the D call may be TRBD1 or TRBD2 (5 bases each). This CDR3 contains 15 residues. Germline V lookup: CDR1 SGHTA, CDR2 FQGNSA. Trimming cost V 2 bases and J 5 bases, with 15 bases left between them. DNA for the CDR3: TGTGCCAGCAGCTTAAGGCTCGCCTGGGGGGAGACCCAGTACTTC. Amino acids: CASSLRLAWGETQYF.

The table lists this clone with a few counts. The chain uses TRBV19 and TRBJ2-7; D call uncertain. CDR1 is LNHDA, CDR2 SQIVND, per germline (reference sequence). The CDR3 covers 13 residues. V was trimmed by 6 bases and J by 6 bases, leaving 15 bases between them. CDR3 in amino acids: CASSLDGVGEQYF. DNA of the CDR3: TGTGCCAGTAGCCTGGATGGAGTTGGCGAGCAGTACTTC.

This clone was recorded only once. V usage is TRBV6-1 and J usage is TRBJ2-1; 8 bases map to TRBD1. V shed 3 bases and J 7 bases; nucleotides not matched to a gene: 14. CDR1 and CDR2 from the germline V gene are MNHNS and SASEGT. The CDR3 is 17 residues long. CDR3 nucleotide sequence: TGTGCCAGCAGTGACCCCCCCTGGACAGGGAGCATGAATGAGCAGTTCTTC. It yields the protein CASSDPPWTGSMNEQFF.

This rearrangement joins TRBV29-1 to TRBJ1-3; no clear D gene. Deletions cut 7 bases from V and 0 bases from J, with 16 bases between. The CDR3 has 15 amino acids. Germline V gives CDR1 SQVTM, CDR2 ANQGSEA. CDR3 DNA: TGCAGCGCCCCGGACGGAAAAACCTCTGGAAACACCATATATTTT. Translated, it gives CSAPDGKTSGNTIYF.

The gene calls are TRBV13 and TRBJ1-1; 8 bases match TRBD1. From germline, CDR1 is PRHDT and CDR2 FYEKMQ (reference sequence). The CDR3 loop spans 13 amino acids. Trimming at V came to 5 bases and at J to 10 bases, leaving 9 bases not matched to a gene. CDR3 loop: CASSPAPDRAAFF. CDR3 sequence (DNA): TGTGCCAGCAGCCCAGCCCCGGACAGGGCAGCTTTCTTT.

This rearrangement joins TRBV7-8 to TRBJ2-3, with D unresolved. The CDR3 runs 12 residues. Trimming removed 5 bases from V and 8 bases from J, with 11 bases in between. CDR1 is SGHVS and CDR2 is FQNEAQ in the germline V gene. The CDR3 DNA is TGTGCCAGCAGCCCCCGATTGGGTACGCAGTATTTT. Translated, it gives CASSPRLGTQYF.

V usage is TRBV6-4 and J usage is TRBJ2-1, with D perhaps matching TRBD1 (6 bases). Germline V gene lookup returns CDR1 MRHNA and CDR2 SNTAGT. This CDR3 contains 15 residues. Trimming shortened V by 3 bases and J by 0 bases, and 9 bases separated the two germline ends. CDR3 coding DNA: TGTGCCAGCAGTGAGGGGGCGAGCTCCTACAATGAGCAGTTCTTC. The encoded protein is CASSEGASSYNEQFF.

The chain has TRBV9 and TRBJ2-1; 8 nucleotides match TRBD2. In germline, CDR1 is SGDLS, CDR2 YYNGEE. The V gene end was trimmed by 3 bases and the J gene end by 2 bases; junction bases not matched to a gene: 7. The CDR3 is 16 amino acids. The CDR3 bases are TGTGCCAGCAGCGCGGTAGGGGGACTAGCCTACAATGAGCAGTTCTTC. Its protein is CASSAVGGLAYNEQFF.

The J gene is TRBJ2-2, the V gene TRBV7-8, with 7 bases that match TRBD1. V lost 6 bases to trimming and J lost 3 bases; unmatched junction nucleotides: 4. CDR1 is SGHVS, CDR2 FQNEAQ, per germline. The CDR3 runs 14 residues. CDR3 residues: CASRFTGDTGELFF. DNA of the CDR3: TGTGCCAGCAGATTTACAGGGGACACCGGGGAGCTGTTTTTT.

V is TRBV5-5 and J is TRBJ2-7; D remains ambiguous. The CDR3 has 14 residues. The germline CDR1 and CDR2 sequences are SGHKS and YYEKEE (reference sequence). Trimming pared 2 bases from V and 4 bases from J, leaving 13 bases between. The DNA for the CDR3 is TGTGCCAGCAGCTTTCATGCATACGTATACGAGCAGTACGTC. Its protein is CASSFHAYVYEQYV.

The rearrangement links TRBV7-9 to TRBJ1-1, with D maybe TRBD1 (6 bases). The CDR3 covers 15 residues. CDR1 SEHNR and CDR2 FQNEAQ come from the germline V gene (reference sequence). Deletions cut 5 bases from V and 4 bases from J, with 17 bases between. Here the CDR3 DNA reads TGTGCCAGCAGCCCCGCCGAAGGACAGACCACTGAAGCTTTCTTT. This sequence encodes CASSPAEGQTTEAFF.

This clone was seen more than once but under ten times. In nucleotides, the CDR3 is TGTGCCAGCAGTTTGGCCTCCTGGGGGTACGAGCAGTACTTC. Protein: CASSLASWGYEQYF. This rearrangement joins TRBV27 to TRBJ2-7; possibly TRBD1 or TRBD2 for D (5 bases each). V was trimmed by 3 bases and J by 4 bases, leaving 13 bases between them. Germline V lookup: CDR1 MNHEY, CDR2 SMNVEV (reference sequence). The CDR3 is 14 amino acids.

The chain carries TRBV19 and TRBJ2-2; weak D call: TRBD1 (5 bases). CDR3 length: 15 amino acids. The germline V gene has CDR1 LNHDA and CDR2 SQIVND (reference sequence). Between the trimmed V and J ends, which lost 5 bases and 2 bases, there was a span of 12 bases. CDR3 nucleotide sequence: TGTGCCAGTAGTCCACGACAGCTTAACACCGGGGAGCTGTTTTTT. This encodes CASSPRQLNTGELFF.

For this clone: One end of the junction does not line up with germline, which may come from a read error. The chain joins TRBV7-2 to TRBJ1-1, with D possibly matching TRBD1 (5 bases). Germline assignment: CDR1 SGHTA and CDR2 FQGNSA. The length of the CDR3 is 14 residues. This CDR3 is CASTLGRGDTEAFF. CDR3 coding DNA: TGTGCCAGCACCTTAGGTAGGGGCGACACTGAAGCTTTCTTT.

This chain links TRBV18 with TRBJ1-1; 9 bases line up with TRBD1. V was pared by 0 bases and J by 1 base, with 3 bases of the junction left unmatched. CDR3 length: 16 amino acids. Germline V gene sequence: CDR1 KGHSH, CDR2 LQKENI. CDR3 in amino acids: CASSPPRQGGNTEAFF. CDR3 in DNA: TGTGCCAGCTCACCACCGAGACAGGGGGGGAACACTGAAGCTTTCTTT. The whole variable domain, filled in from reference TRBV18 and TRBJ1-1, reads NAGVMQNPRHLVRRRGQEARLRCSPMKGHSHVYWYRQLPEEGLKFMVYLQKENIIDESGMPKERFSAEFPKEGPSILRIQQVVRGDSAAYFCASSPPRQGGNTEAFFGQGTRLTVV.

This clone appeared once. The chain combines TRBV5-1 with TRBJ1-2; no definite D call. CDR1 SGHRS and CDR2 YFSETQ come from the germline V gene. The CDR3 totals 11 residues. Trimming took 1 base from V and 8 from J, leaving 6 bases between them. CDR3 region: CASSLKGGYTF. The DNA of the CDR3 is TGCGCCAGCAGCTTGAAGGGCGGCTACACCTTC.

This sequence joins TRBV7-2 and TRBJ2-5, with TRBD2 identical over 8 bases. The ends lost 2 bases at V and 7 bases at J; junction bases unmatched: 18. The CDR3 runs to 18 residues. Germline V gene data show CDR1 as SGHTA and CDR2 as FQGNSA. The CDR3 DNA sequence: TGTGCCAGCAGCTTACAGAGGCGGCGGGAGGCCACCGGGGTGACCCAGTACTTC. It encodes CASSLQRRREATGVTQYF.

V usage is TRBV27 and J usage is TRBJ2-3; D is unclear. The V end was cut by 6 bases, the J end by 5 bases, with 15 bases between. This CDR3 has 14 amino acids. CDR1 and CDR2 from the germline V gene are MNHEY and SMNVEV (reference sequence). CDR3 DNA: TGTGCCAGCAGCCTCGCCGGAAGAGGAGATACGCAGTATTTT. It translates to CASSLAGRGDTQYF.

This chain links TRBV6-1 with TRBJ2-2, with TRBD1 as a possible D gene (5 bases). Per germline, CDR1 MNHNS and CDR2 SASEGT. The CDR3 is 11 residues long. Between the trimmed V and J ends, which lost 6 bases and 8 bases, there was a span of 7 bases. The CDR3 DNA reads as TGTGCCAGCAGCCGGACAGGGGAGCTGTTTTTT. Residues: CASSRTGELFF.

The chain joins TRBV7-2 to TRBJ2-7; possible D gene TRBD2, 6 bases. Between the trimmed V and J ends, which lost 5 bases and 5 bases, there was a span of 16 bases. There are 14 residues in the CDR3. Looked up from germline, CDR1 is SGHTA and CDR2 is FQGNSA. CDR3 loop: CASSPPGEADEQYF. CDR3 nucleotide sequence: TGTGCCAGCAGCCCTCCGGGGGAGGCTGACGAGCAGTACTTC.

This chain links TRBV25-1 with TRBJ2-5, with TRBD2 matching 7 bases. The CDR3 runs to 15 residues. V lost 2 bases and J lost 5; bases outside the gene matches: 8. Germline V gene data show CDR1 as MGHDK and CDR2 as SYGVNS. The CDR3 here is CASSEDWRERETQYF. In nucleotides, the CDR3 is TGTGCCAGCAGTGAAGACTGGCGGGAGAGGGAGACCCAGTACTTC. The full variable domain, with the rest looked up from reference TRBV25-1 and TRBJ2-5, is EADIYQTPRYLVIGTGKKITLECSQTMGHDKMYWYQQDPGMELHLIHYSYGVNSTEKGDLSSESTVSRIRTEHFPLTLESARPSHTSQYLCASSEDWRERETQYFGPGTRLLVL.

This clone was recorded only once. This chain uses TRBV6-5 with TRBJ2-1; 9 bases agree with TRBD1. V lost 5 bases, J lost 7 bases, and 9 bases stayed unmatched. CDR3 length: 15 residues. Germline V gene data show CDR1 as MNHEY and CDR2 as SVGAGI. The CDR3 loop reads CASSPPGQGPNEQFF. In nucleotides, the CDR3 is TGTGCCAGCAGTCCACCGGGACAGGGACCTAATGAGCAGTTCTTC.

This chain joins TRBV9 and TRBJ2-1, with D perhaps being TRBD1 or TRBD2 (5 bases each). Germline-derived CDR1 and CDR2 are SGDLS and YYNGEE. The CDR3 has 17 residues. V was trimmed by 4 bases and J by 4 bases, leaving 21 bases between them. The CDR3 region is CASSPVGTETVYNEQFF. DNA for the CDR3: TGTGCCAGCAGCCCCGTCGGGACGGAGACTGTTTACAATGAGCAGTTCTTC.

V gene TRBV5-1 combines with J gene TRBJ2-5, with D perhaps TRBD2 (6 bases). The CDR3 is 14 residues long. Germline V gene sequence: CDR1 SGHRS, CDR2 YFSETQ. Trimming shortened V by 2 bases and J by 2 bases, and 10 bases separated the two germline ends. The CDR3 nucleotides are TGCGCCAGCAGCTTAGGAGGGTATCAAGAGACCCAGTACTTC. This codes for CASSLGGYQETQYF.

The rearrangement joins TRBV27 to TRBJ2-3; the match to TRBD2 covers 8 bases. Germline lookup yields CDR1 MNHEY and CDR2 SMNVEV (reference sequence). This CDR3 is built from 16 residues. The V gene end was trimmed by 1 base and the J gene end by 1 base; junction bases not matched to a gene: 4. Here the CDR3 DNA reads TGTGCCAGCAGTTTATTGCCGGGGGGGGGCACAGATACGCAGTATTTT. This codes for CASSLLPGGGTDTQYF.

The chain combines TRBV2 with TRBJ1-2, with 9 nucleotides matching TRBD1. In germline, CDR1 is SNHLY, CDR2 FYNNEI. The CDR3 is 14 amino acids. With V trimmed by 2 bases and J by 6 bases, 4 bases remained unmatched. CDR3 DNA: TGTGCCAGCAGTGAAACGCGGACAGGGGATGGCTACACCTTC. Residues: CASSETRTGDGYTF.

The rearrangement uses TRBV27 and TRBJ1-5, with a weak D call TRBD1 (5 bases). V lost 2 bases to trimming and J lost 0 bases, with 8 bases between them. Germline V gene data show CDR1 as MNHEY and CDR2 as SMNVEV (reference sequence). This CDR3 is 15 amino acids long. The CDR3 protein is CASSLQGYSNQPQHF. The DNA for the CDR3 is TGTGCCAGCAGTTTACAGGGCTATAGCAATCAGCCCCAGCATTTT.